This T cell receptor beta chain comes out of a study of regulatory T cells in long-lasting Graves disease. Study background: Antithyroid drug use was under 3 months in newly diagnosed Graves' patients.

Sample time point: newly diagnosed GD, antithyroid drugs for less than 3 months. Preparation of the TCR library used RNA extracted from PBMCs. To make TCR beta libraries, researchers used iRepertoire HTBI primers and Arm-PCR of CDR3 regions. TCRdb re-called the multiplex PCR reads through MiXCR, storing one row per CDR3 protein. The repertoire consists of 400,000 to 500,000 distinct CDR3 sequences, with more than 13% occurring once and the leading ten covering 16%. Germline CDR1 reads DFQATT; CDR2 reads SNEGSKA (reference sequence). CDR3 length: 14 residues. The V end was cut by 4 bases, the J end by 0 bases, with 13 bases between. These same data were also listed under a study on T cells in Graves' hyperthyroidism and ophthalmopathy. Per that paper: If no ophthalmopathy progression occurred within 18 months, Graves' hyperthyroidism was stable. Within blood appeared most thyroid clonotypes that had expanded above 0.001. A median 6.5 months before onset, the model predicted ophthalmopathy.

Material: peripheral blood mononuclear cells (PBMCs), obtained at new diagnosis, from a patient treated with antithyroid drugs. This TCR was recovered from a woman aged 25 to 39 with Graves disease. V usage is TRBV20-1 and J usage is TRBJ2-7; TRBD2 is a possible D gene (6 bases). CDR3: CSAKGLQSSYEQYF. DNA of the CDR3: TGCAGTGCTAAGGGACTCCAAAGCTCCTACGAGCAGTACTTC.